Listed here are 6 T cell receptor beta chains from one sample, sequenced in a study of T cell responses to AZD1222 COVID-19 vaccine. Some clones are missing from TCRdb's copy, which holds only in-frame ones; the method was immunoSEQ multiplex PCR. The table records fewer than 150,000 clones, approximately 88% of them present only once. The sample was peripheral blood, taken 28 days after the second AZD1222 dose. The receptors derive from an adult who received the AZD1222 COVID-19 vaccine.

This clone has just a few counts. The chain recombines TRBV5-4 with TRBJ2-1; 12 nucleotides line up with TRBD2. V was pared by 1 base and J by 8 bases, with 4 bases of the junction left unmatched. The CDR3 is 15 residues long. The germline V gene has CDR1 SGHNT and CDR2 YYREEE (reference sequence). CDR3 nucleotide sequence: TGTGCCAGCAGCTTGTCCCTAGCGGGAGGGGATGAGCAGTTCTTC. Translation gives CASSLSLAGGDEQFF.

V gene TRBV30 combines with J gene TRBJ1-1; D is possibly TRBD1 (5 bases). The germline gives CDR1 GTSNPN, CDR2 SVGIG (reference sequence). V dropped 4 bases and J dropped 4 bases, with 16 bases sitting between them. This CDR3 comprises 14 residues. Here the CDR3 reads CAWMWDPRGTEAFF. In nucleotides, the CDR3 is TGTGCCTGGATGTGGGACCCCCGGGGCACTGAAGCTTTCTTT.

The chain carries TRBV5-8 and TRBJ1-6; 7 bases line up with TRBD1. Trimming cost V 4 bases and J 6 bases; bases outside gene matches: 4. In germline, CDR1 is SGHTS, CDR2 YDEGEE. This CDR3 has 14 amino acids. CDR3 amino acids: CASSQGVSNSPLHF. DNA of the CDR3: TGTGCCAGCAGCCAGGGGGTCAGTAATTCACCCCTCCACTTT.

The chain is built from TRBV19 and TRBJ1-5; D perhaps matches TRBD1 (5 bases). Trimming pared 3 bases from V and 3 bases from J, leaving 12 bases between. CDR1 is LNHDA, CDR2 SQIVND, per germline (reference sequence). The CDR3 is 15 residues long. As DNA, the CDR3 is TGTGCCAGTAGTATTGGAGGCAGGGTCAATCAGCCCCAGCATTTT. As protein: CASSIGGRVNQPQHF.

V is TRBV24-1 and J is TRBJ2-1; 7 nucleotides align to TRBD2. Germline-derived CDR1 and CDR2 are KGHDR and SFDVKD. With V trimmed by 2 bases and J by 2 bases, 2 bases remained unmatched. The CDR3 has 15 amino acids. CDR3 sequence (DNA): TGTGCCACCAGTGATTCGGGGAGGGCCTACAATGAGCAGTTCTTC. Amino acids: CATSDSGRAYNEQFF.

This rearrangement joins TRBV2 to TRBJ2-7, with D possibly being TRBD1 (5 bases). Germline assignment: CDR1 SNHLY and CDR2 FYNNEI. The V gene lost 6 bases and the J gene lost 2 bases, with 14 bases spanning the gap. The CDR3 spans 14 residues. This CDR3 reads CASRVQAVTYEQYF. The CDR3, as DNA: TGTGCCAGCAGGGTACAGGCGGTAACCTACGAGCAGTACTTC. The whole variable domain, filled in from reference TRBV2 and TRBJ2-7, reads EPEVTQTPSHQVTQMGQEVILRCVPISNHLYFYWYRQILGQKVEFLVSFYNNEISEKSEIFDDQFSVERPDGSNFTLKIRSTKLEDSAMYFCASRVQAVTYEQYFGPGTRLTVT.